This T cell receptor (beta chain) was sequenced during a study of Graves' ophthalmopathy and Graves' hyperthyroidism. The overall study: No treatment had been given when peripheral blood was collected at initial diagnosis. Regarding the study as a whole: Ophthalmopathy progression prediction by the model yielded a sensitivity of approximately 68% and a specificity of around 72%. With just under 90% sensitivity and around 80% specificity, a 13-signature model separated ophthalmopathy from stable hyperthyroidism.

RNA transcripts yielded amplified TCR beta CDR3 regions. First-round RT-PCR relied on HTBI primers, and a second-round multiplex PCR came next. TCRdb recomputed calls from the multiplex PCR reads with MiXCR, one row per CDR3 protein. This repertoire shows approximately 640,000 distinct CDR3 sequences, about 40% found once; its top ten account for roughly 3%. Germline V lookup: CDR1 SNHLY, CDR2 FYNNEI. V dropped 8 bases and J dropped 0; count of bases not matched to a gene: 3. CDR3 length equals 14 residues. Ophthalmopathy-affected donors exhibited moderate-to-severe activity, CAS ≥3, NOSPECS ≥4, and duration under 3 months. This clonotype was counted ten times or more. Its antigen is not identified.

Specimen: peripheral blood. The TCR sequence derives from an adult man with Graves' ophthalmopathy. V usage is TRBV2 and J usage is TRBJ1-3; 8 nucleotides agree with TRBD1. CDR3 sequence: CASDRGDSGNTIYF. CDR3 sequence (DNA): TGTGCCAGCGACAGGGGAGACTCTGGAAACACCATATATTTT.